This T cell receptor beta chain is from a study of regulatory T cells in long-lasting Graves disease. Between the trimmed V and J ends, which lost 3 bases and 5 bases, there was a span of 7 bases. The CDR3 has 12 residues. Germline values: CDR1 DFQATT, CDR2 SNEGSKA (reference sequence). Building of the TCR beta libraries involved iRepertoire HTBI primers and Arm-PCR of CDR3 regions. TCRdb used MiXCR to reprocess the multiplex PCR reads, holding one entry per CDR3 protein. The sample holds 250,000 to 300,000 distinct CDR3 sequences, 18% seen once. Specified time point: newly diagnosed GD, antithyroid drugs for less than 3 months. Extracted RNA from PBMCs served as the source of the TCR library. This clonotype was recorded many times. The same sample was also studied in work on T cells in Graves' hyperthyroidism and ophthalmopathy.

The origin of this receptor is a woman between 25 and 40 years old with Graves disease. The starting material was peripheral blood mononuclear cells (PBMCs), obtained at new diagnosis, from a patient treated with antithyroid drugs. The chain employs TRBV20-1 and TRBJ1-4; a possible D gene is TRBD1 (5 bases). DNA of the CDR3: TGCAGTGCTAGGGCAGGGAATGAAAAACTGTTTTTT. It encodes CSARAGNEKLFF.